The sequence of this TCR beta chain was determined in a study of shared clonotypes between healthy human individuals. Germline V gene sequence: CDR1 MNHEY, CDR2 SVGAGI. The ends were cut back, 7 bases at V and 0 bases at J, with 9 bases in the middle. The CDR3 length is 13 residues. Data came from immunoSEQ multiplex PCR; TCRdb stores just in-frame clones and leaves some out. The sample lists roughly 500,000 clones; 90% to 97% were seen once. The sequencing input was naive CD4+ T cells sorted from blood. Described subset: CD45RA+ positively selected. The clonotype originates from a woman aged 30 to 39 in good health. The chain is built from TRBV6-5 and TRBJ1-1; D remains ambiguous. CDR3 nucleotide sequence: TGTGCCAGCACGGACGGGTTGAACACTGAAGCTTTCTTT. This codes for CASTDGLNTEAFF.